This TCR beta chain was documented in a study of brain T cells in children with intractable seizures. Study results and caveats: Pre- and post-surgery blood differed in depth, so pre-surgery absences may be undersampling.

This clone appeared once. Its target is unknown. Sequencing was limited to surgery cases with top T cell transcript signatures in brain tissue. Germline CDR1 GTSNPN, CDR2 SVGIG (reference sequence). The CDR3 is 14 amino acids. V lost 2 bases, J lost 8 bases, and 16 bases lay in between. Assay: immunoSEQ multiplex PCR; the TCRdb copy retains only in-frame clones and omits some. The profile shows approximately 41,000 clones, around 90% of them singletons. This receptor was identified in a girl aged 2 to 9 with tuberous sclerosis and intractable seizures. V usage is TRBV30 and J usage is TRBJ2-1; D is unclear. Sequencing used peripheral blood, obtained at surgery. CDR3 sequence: CAWSLEISYHEQFF. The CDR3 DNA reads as TGTGCCTGGAGTTTGGAAATTTCGTACCATGAGCAGTTCTTC.